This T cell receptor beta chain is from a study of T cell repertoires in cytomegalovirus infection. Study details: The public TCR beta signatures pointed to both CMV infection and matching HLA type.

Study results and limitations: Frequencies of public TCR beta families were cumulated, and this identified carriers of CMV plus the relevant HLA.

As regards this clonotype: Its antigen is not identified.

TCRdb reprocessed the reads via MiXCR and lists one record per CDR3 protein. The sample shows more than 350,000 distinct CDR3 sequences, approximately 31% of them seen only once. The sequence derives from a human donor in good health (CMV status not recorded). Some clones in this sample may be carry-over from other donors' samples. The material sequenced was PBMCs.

The DNA of the CDR3 is TGTGCCAGCACCGAGGATGGCTCCTACAATGAGCAGTTCTTC. Protein: CASTEDGSYNEQFF. The rearrangement links TRBV6-5 to TRBJ2-1; no definite D call. V lost 7 bases and J 0 bases, leaving 10 bases between the germline ends. The germline V gene encodes CDR1 MNHEY and CDR2 SVGAGI. The CDR3 is 14 amino acids.